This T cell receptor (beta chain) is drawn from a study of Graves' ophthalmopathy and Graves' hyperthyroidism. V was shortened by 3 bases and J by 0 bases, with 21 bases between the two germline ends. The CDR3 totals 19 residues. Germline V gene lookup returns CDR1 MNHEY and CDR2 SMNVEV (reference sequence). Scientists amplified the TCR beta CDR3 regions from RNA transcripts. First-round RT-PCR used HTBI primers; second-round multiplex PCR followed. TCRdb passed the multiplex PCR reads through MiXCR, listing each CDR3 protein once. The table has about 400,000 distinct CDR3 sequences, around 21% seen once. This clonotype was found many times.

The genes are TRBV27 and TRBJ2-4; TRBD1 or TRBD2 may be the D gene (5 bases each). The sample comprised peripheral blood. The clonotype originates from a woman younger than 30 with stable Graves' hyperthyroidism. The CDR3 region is CASSFQAGPLRGAKNIQYF. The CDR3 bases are TGTGCCAGCAGTTTTCAGGCGGGCCCCCTGAGGGGAGCCAAAAACATTCAGTACTTC.